The clone carrying this T cell receptor beta chain has just a few counts. Its antigen is not identified. The treatment: approximately 10-day PBMC culture with coronavirus spike peptide pools or control peptides (ViraFEST assay). Positive PCR tests came between March and December 2020, ahead of the US Alpha, Beta and Delta variants. These data are taken from a study of vaccination and CD4 T cells after COVID-19. Study-level background: Some control cultures received a CEFX pool, which served as the positive control. Others received an HIV-1 Nef pool or no peptide.

Study-wide findings and caveats: In median terms, SARS-CoV-2-reactive clonotypes went from approximately 21 to 40, a nonsignificant rise.

The CDR3 totals 17 residues. Germline V lookup: CDR1 SEHNR, CDR2 FQNEAQ (reference sequence). The V gene end was trimmed by 0 bases and the J gene end by 6 bases; junction bases not matched to a gene: 9. Cultured CD4+ T-cell DNA underwent Oncomine TCR Beta short-read sequencing. After culture, CD4+ T cells served as the source for genomic DNA extraction. TCRdb reprocessed the PCR reads with MiXCR, giving one entry per CDR3 protein. Of about 20,000 distinct CDR3 sequences in the sample, roughly 60% were seen once. The V gene is TRBV7-9, the J gene TRBJ2-3, with 10 bases matching TRBD2. Source: CD4+ T cells from blood, cultured in vitro, taken before SARS-CoV-2 vaccination. This receptor was identified in a human donor who had recovered from COVID-19. This CDR3 reads CASSLAGLAGVRDTQYF. Written as DNA, the CDR3 is TGTGCCAGCAGCTTAGCCGGCCTAGCGGGAGTCAGGGATACGCAGTATTTT.